This TCR beta chain came from a study of T cells in Graves' hyperthyroidism and ophthalmopathy. Authors of the study amplified TCR beta CDR3 regions from RNA transcripts. A first-round RT-PCR of the TCR CDR3 used the HTBI primer set. Using its own MiXCR run on the multiplex PCR reads, TCRdb lists one record per CDR3 protein. The table lists about 46,000 distinct CDR3 sequences, more than 40% of them singletons, with 32% in the top ten. Study results and limitations: It was a median about 6.5 months before onset that the model predicted ophthalmopathy.

The hyperthyroidism was newly diagnosed and had lasted under 2 months; the patients were aged 18 to 65. Concerning this clonotype: As yet, its antigen is unknown.

Sequenced: peripheral blood or thyroid tissue (not recorded which). The clonotype was recovered from a woman in her fifties or sixties with Graves' hyperthyroidism.

The CDR3 DNA reads as TGTGCCAGCAGTCCCTTAAACGAAAAACTGTTTTTT. Amino acid sequence: CASSPLNEKLFF. This rearrangement joins TRBV3-1 to TRBJ1-4; D not certain. There are 12 residues in the CDR3. Trimming removed 6 bases at V and 8 bases at J, with 10 bases between. CDR1 and CDR2 (germline): LGHDT, YNNKEL (reference sequence). The whole variable domain, filled in from reference TRBV3-1 and TRBJ1-4, reads DTAVSQTPKYLVTQMGNDKSIKCEQNLGHDTMYWYKQDSKKFLKIMFSYNNKELIINETVPNRFSPKSPDKAHLNLHINSLELGDSAVYFCASSPLNEKLFFGSGTQLSVL.